The 32 T cell receptor beta chains below were found in one sample sequenced in a study of cytomegalovirus exposure and HLA in healthy donors. Primers: 60 Vbeta forward and 13 Jbeta reverse. Measured with immunoSEQ multiplex PCR; TCRdb has only the in-frame clones, and not every one. The top ten hold less than 3% of the sample, which has about 160,000 clones, 75% seen once. The sequenced sample was PBMCs. These TCRs come from a female donor in good health and CMV-seronegative.

CDR3 residues: CASSWGAPEDEQFF. CDR3 coding DNA: TGTGCCAGCAGCTGGGGAGCGCCGGAGGATGAGCAGTTCTTC. The chain has TRBV9 and TRBJ2-1; a weak D match, TRBD2 (5 bases). CDR3 length equals 14 residues. Germline V lookup: CDR1 SGDLS, CDR2 YYNGEE. Trimming took off 4 bases at V and 8 bases at J, with 16 bases between the two ends.

This rearrangement joins TRBV30 to TRBJ1-1; D is ambiguous. The V and J ends lost 1 base and 1 base respectively, with 7 bases between them. The germline V gene encodes CDR1 GTSNPN and CDR2 SVGIG (reference sequence). The CDR3 has 13 residues. The CDR3 region is CAWSGQENTEAFF. The CDR3 bases are TGTGCCTGGAGTGGGCAGGAGAACACTGAAGCTTTCTTT.

This chain uses TRBV18 with TRBJ2-1; 8 bases match TRBD1. The CDR3 has 15 residues. Trimming removed 3 bases from V and 7 bases from J; junction bases left unmatched: 8. The germline V gene encodes CDR1 KGHSH and CDR2 LQKENI. CDR3 sequence reads: CASSPIGQGGNEQFF. CDR3 in DNA: TGTGCCAGCTCACCTATTGGACAGGGCGGGAATGAGCAGTTCTTC.

This clone was found a few times. This chain joins TRBV30 and TRBJ1-1; 7 bases fit TRBD1. The CDR3 extends over 16 amino acids. V lost 3 bases to trimming and J lost 4 bases; unmatched junction nucleotides: 14. From germline, CDR1 is GTSNPN and CDR2 SVGIG (reference sequence). CDR3: CAWRPRGPRTGTEAFF. CDR3 bases: TGTGCCTGGAGGCCTAGGGGGCCTCGAACTGGCACTGAAGCTTTCTTT.

The chain combines TRBV19 with TRBJ2-2; perhaps TRBD2 as D (6 bases). Germline CDR1 is LNHDA and CDR2 is SQIVND (reference sequence). This CDR3 spans 16 amino acids. V gave up 6 bases and J gave up 2 bases, with 16 bases separating them. The CDR3 DNA reads TGTGCCAGTAGGGGCGGGCGGGGAGATAACACCGGGGAGCTGTTTTTT. It encodes CASRGGRGDNTGELFF.

On this clone: A junction end diverges from the germline sequence, so it may reflect a read error. This chain's CDR3 is CAWGSGANGLTF. In DNA form, the CDR3 reads TGTGCCTGGGGTTCTGGGGCCAACGGCCTGACTTTC. The rearrangement links TRBV30 to TRBJ2-6; the D gene is possibly TRBD1 (5 bases). CDR1 GTSNPN and CDR2 SVGIG come from the germline V gene (reference sequence). This CDR3 comprises 12 residues.

In the case of this clone: Sequence at one end of the junction differs from germline and may be a read error. J is TRBJ1-1 and V is TRBV27; 9 bases are shared with TRBD1. There are 14 residues in the CDR3. Germline lookup yields CDR1 MNHEY and CDR2 SMNVEV (reference sequence). The CDR3: CASSISTGGTEAFF. CDR3 DNA: TGTGCCAGCAGTATATCGACAGGGGGCACTGAAGCTTTCTTT.

The chain joins TRBV6-6 to TRBJ1-2, with TRBD1 as a possible D gene (6 bases). Per the germline V gene, CDR1 is MNHNY and CDR2 is SVGAGI (reference sequence). The CDR3 loop spans 13 amino acids. V lost 6 bases and J 8 bases, leaving 16 bases between the germline ends. The CDR3 is CASRPTGKKGYTF. CDR3 DNA: TGTGCCAGCAGGCCCACAGGGAAGAAGGGCTACACCTTC.

V gene TRBV18 combines with J gene TRBJ1-6; a weak D match, TRBD1 (5 bases). Germline V CDR1 and CDR2: KGHSH, LQKENI. The CDR3 covers 15 residues. V lost 1 base and J lost 8, with 12 bases in between. The CDR3 bases are TGTGCCAGCTCACCACAGCGGGGCGCAGATTCACCCCTCCACTTT. It is translated as CASSPQRGADSPLHF.

This clone was seen a single time. The rearrangement uses TRBV5-1 and TRBJ1-2; the match to TRBD1 covers 10 bases. Germline loops: CDR1 SGHRS, CDR2 YFSETQ. The CDR3 contains 16 residues. With 4 bases clipped from V and 4 bases from J, the junction kept 10 bases outside the gene matches. The DNA for the CDR3 is TGCGCCAGCAGCCCCCGGACAGGGGGTGAGACCTATGGCTACACCTTC. Its protein is CASSPRTGGETYGYTF.

This clone was detected a few times. This rearrangement joins TRBV30 to TRBJ1-6, with D unclear. CDR3 length: 15 amino acids. Germline-derived CDR1 and CDR2 are GTSNPN and SVGIG (reference sequence). V was trimmed by 0 bases and J by 5 bases, leaving 11 bases between them. CDR3 amino acids: CAWSVAGEDNSPLHF. In nucleotides, the CDR3 is TGTGCCTGGAGTGTGGCCGGGGAGGATAATTCACCCCTCCACTTT.

The chain combines TRBV30 with TRBJ1-6, with TRBD1 matching 8 bases. The germline V gene has CDR1 GTSNPN and CDR2 SVGIG (reference sequence). After removal of 3 bases from V and 7 bases from J, the junction contained 8 bases not matched to a gene. This CDR3 is 15 amino acids long. The CDR3 loop reads CAWSGSQGANSPLHF. CDR3 in DNA: TGTGCCTGGAGCGGAAGCCAGGGGGCCAATTCACCCCTCCACTTT.

The chain combines TRBV7-9 with TRBJ2-7; a weak D match, TRBD1 (5 bases). The V end lost 5 bases, the J end lost 2 bases, and 19 bases lay between the germline ends. The CDR3 is made up of 16 amino acids. Per germline, CDR1 SEHNR and CDR2 FQNEAQ (reference sequence). The CDR3 DNA reads as TGTGCCAGCAGCCCTAACGATTACTACAGGACCTACGAGCAGTACTTC. Protein: CASSPNDYYRTYEQYF.

This clone was seen a few times. V gene TRBV4-3 combines with J gene TRBJ2-7; possibly TRBD1 for D (5 bases). The CDR3 loop spans 14 amino acids. Deletions cut 6 bases from V and 3 bases from J, with 15 bases between. Germline assignment: CDR1 LGHNA and CDR2 YSLEER. CDR3: CASSSDRAGYEQYF. The DNA of the CDR3 is TGCGCCAGCAGTTCCGACAGAGCCGGCTACGAGCAGTACTTC.

This clone showed up just a few times. The chain employs TRBV9 and TRBJ1-1, with D possibly matching TRBD1 (6 bases). The CDR3 runs 16 residues. V dropped 0 bases and J dropped 3 bases, with 15 bases sitting between them. Germline V lookup: CDR1 SGDLS, CDR2 YYNGEE. DNA for the CDR3: TGTGCCAGCAGCGTAGGGGTAAGGGGGGGGGACACTGAAGCTTTCTTT. It translates to CASSVGVRGGDTEAFF.

The J gene is TRBJ2-5, the V gene TRBV30, with TRBD1 matching 7 bases. Germline V gene sequence: CDR1 GTSNPN, CDR2 SVGIG (reference sequence). Losses at the gene ends were 5 bases for V and 7 bases for J; bases not matched to a gene: 10. This CDR3 comprises 13 residues. CDR3 sequence: CAWRNRGRGTQYF. The DNA for the CDR3 is TGTGCCTGGCGGAACAGGGGAAGGGGGACCCAGTACTTC.

The chain links TRBV4-1 to TRBJ1-3; 10 bases map to TRBD1. Germline V gene lookup returns CDR1 MGHRA and CDR2 YSYEKL. The length of the CDR3 is 17 residues. V lost 1 base, J lost 3 bases, and 6 bases stayed unmatched. DNA of the CDR3: TGCGCCAGCAGCCAAGTCCCACGGGACAGGGGTGGAAACACCATATATTTT. Encoded protein: CASSQVPRDRGGNTIYF.

The table lists this clone with a few counts. V and J are TRBV20-1 and TRBJ2-1, with TRBD1 matching over 7 bases. CDR3 length equals 11 residues. Looked up from germline, CDR1 is DFQATT and CDR2 is SNEGSKA (reference sequence). V dropped 5 bases and J dropped 15; count of bases not matched to a gene: 10. In DNA form, the CDR3 reads TGCAGTGCTGAGGACGGGGACAGATGGTTCTTC. This sequence encodes CSAEDGDRWFF.

The sample holds a few counts of this clone. The chain couples TRBV7-2 to TRBJ2-7; TRBD2 agrees at 13 bases. V trimming: 5 bases; J trimming: 0 bases; junction bases outside the gene matches: 10. The CDR3 runs to 18 residues. Per germline, CDR1 SGHTA and CDR2 FQGNSA. Here the CDR3 reads CASSRRTSGSPSSYEQYF. The CDR3 DNA sequence: TGTGCCAGCAGCCGCCGGACTAGCGGGAGCCCCAGCTCCTACGAGCAGTACTTC.

The rearrangement links TRBV9 to TRBJ2-1; 9 bases fit TRBD1. The CDR3 has 15 residues. The J segment lost 6 bases and the V segment lost 4 bases, leaving 8 bases of the junction unmatched. The germline V gene encodes CDR1 SGDLS and CDR2 YYNGEE. CDR3 DNA: TGTGCCAGCAGCCGTCCGGGACAGGGTGGCAATGAGCAGTTCTTC. Protein product: CASSRPGQGGNEQFF.

As regards this clone: The same CDR3 arises from other DNA sequences in this sample as well. V and J are TRBV7-8 and TRBJ1-1; 10 bases align to TRBD1. The V segment lost 2 bases and the J segment 1 base; nucleotides outside the gene matches: 4. The CDR3 spans 16 residues. Germline assignment: CDR1 SGHVS and CDR2 FQNEAQ. The CDR3 reads CASSLRDRGSNTEAFF. Written as DNA, the CDR3 is TGTGCCAGCAGCTTAAGGGACAGGGGCTCGAACACTGAAGCTTTCTTT.

V is TRBV4-1 and J is TRBJ2-7; D possibly corresponds to TRBD1 (6 bases). The CDR3 consists of 15 residues. The V gene's germline CDR1 is MGHRA and CDR2 YSYEKL. The ends were cut back, 2 bases at V and 0 bases at J, with 11 bases in the middle. CDR3 amino acids: CASSQPSQGSYEQYF. The CDR3 DNA is TGCGCCAGCAGCCAACCATCACAGGGCTCCTACGAGCAGTACTTC.

The V gene is TRBV18, the J gene TRBJ1-5; tentative D call: TRBD1 (5 bases). CDR1 is KGHSH, CDR2 LQKENI, per germline. Trimming took 3 bases from V and 5 from J, leaving 14 bases between them. CDR3 length: 15 residues. The CDR3 loop reads CASSPGARADQPQHF. Written as DNA, the CDR3 is TGTGCCAGCTCACCTGGCGCCAGGGCGGATCAGCCCCAGCATTTT.

The chain has TRBV5-6 and TRBJ1-2; D gene unclear. Between the trimmed V and J ends, which lost 7 bases and 2 bases, there was a span of 12 bases. The CDR3 runs to 13 residues. CDR1 and CDR2 (germline): SGHDT, YYEEEE. CDR3 nucleotides: TGTGCCAGCCACGGGAGGAGGAACTATGGCTACACCTTC. Encoded protein: CASHGRRNYGYTF.

V gene TRBV13 combines with J gene TRBJ1-1; D gene ambiguous. CDR1 is PRHDT and CDR2 is FYEKMQ in the germline V gene (reference sequence). This CDR3 is 14 amino acids long. Trimming shortened V by 4 bases and J by 1 base, and 10 bases separated the two germline ends. CDR3 amino acids: CASSSTPKNTEAFF. DNA for the CDR3: TGTGCCAGCAGCTCGACACCGAAGAACACTGAAGCTTTCTTT. Supplemented by reference TRBV13 and TRBJ1-1, the full variable domain reads AAGVIQSPRHLIKEKRETATLKCYPIPRHDTVYWYQQGPGQDPQFLISFYEKMQSDKGSIPDRFSAQQFSDYHSELNMSSLELGDSALYFCASSSTPKNTEAFFGQGTRLTVV.

This clone turned up a few times. Other nucleotide sequences from this sample produce the same CDR3. V and J are TRBV29-1 and TRBJ1-1; maybe TRBD1 (5 bases). The V and J ends lost 4 bases and 5 bases respectively, with 11 bases between them. This CDR3 comprises 12 residues. Germline CDR1 and CDR2: SQVTM and ANQGSEA. CDR3 amino acids: CSVGQGGTEAFF. CDR3 coding DNA: TGCAGCGTTGGGCAGGGTGGAACTGAAGCTTTCTTT.

V is TRBV5-8 and J is TRBJ1-6, with D hard to call. V lost 1 base and J 10 bases, leaving 15 bases between the germline ends. The CDR3 has 15 amino acids. Germline V lookup: CDR1 SGHTS, CDR2 YDEGEE. In DNA form, the CDR3 reads TGTGCCAGCAGCTTGATTTCGGCCCCCGGGTCACCCCTCCACTTT. As protein: CASSLISAPGSPLHF.

The chain couples TRBV19 to TRBJ2-7; 7 nucleotides align to TRBD1. The trim removed 6 bases at V and 4 bases at J, leaving 6 bases unmatched. Germline V CDR1 and CDR2: LNHDA, SQIVND (reference sequence). The CDR3 sequence is 13 residues long. CDR3 region: CASRITGVYEQYF. In DNA form, the CDR3 reads TGTGCCAGTAGAATTACAGGGGTTTACGAGCAGTACTTC.

This chain connects TRBV30 to TRBJ2-1, with 7 bases lining up with TRBD1. This CDR3 is 14 amino acids long. Germline loops: CDR1 GTSNPN, CDR2 SVGIG (reference sequence). The trim removed 1 base at V and 12 bases at J, leaving 12 bases unmatched. The CDR3 DNA follows: TGTGCCTGGAGTGAAAGGCAGGACAGGTTTAGGCAGTTCTTC. It specifies CAWSERQDRFRQFF.

The V and J genes are TRBV27 and TRBJ2-5, with 10 bases aligning to TRBD1. The DNA matches TRBJ2-7 better at its end, which makes the J call doubtful. This CDR3 has 15 residues. Germline assignment: CDR1 MNHEY and CDR2 SMNVEV (reference sequence). The CDR3 loop reads CASSDKRDRGYEQYF. The CDR3 nucleotides read TGTGCCAGCAGTGACAAACGGGACAGGGGCTACGAGCAGTACTTC.

CDR3 region: CASSSGWGGETQYF. CDR3 in DNA: TGTGCCAGCAGCTCGGGTTGGGGGGGCGAGACCCAGTACTTC. This chain uses TRBV11-1 with TRBJ2-5, with a weak D call TRBD2 (7 bases). The V and J ends lost 4 bases and 5 bases respectively, with 14 bases between them. The CDR3 is 14 residues long. Germline loops: CDR1 SGHAT, CDR2 FQDESV (reference sequence).

The rearrangement joins TRBV30 to TRBJ2-7; 8 bases line up with TRBD2. CDR1 and CDR2 (germline): GTSNPN, SVGIG (reference sequence). CDR3 length: 15 residues. V lost 3 bases, J lost 0 bases, and 7 bases stayed unmatched. The CDR3 DNA follows: TGTGCCTGGAGCCGGGAGGGGGGGTCCTCCTACGAGCAGTACTTC. Translation gives CAWSREGGSSYEQYF.